The 9 T cell receptor beta chains presented below share a single source sample, sequenced in a study of blood T cell repertoires in COVID-19 (dated by TCRdb to between 2020 and 2021). The library was made by the immunoSEQ multiplex PCR assay. The immuneACCESS repertoire file appears here via TCRdb, limited to in-frame rearrangements. These files lack a portion of the clones; in checked studies, under half of the deficit traces to unresolved V genes, and the cause of the others is not known. Here the sample has 110,000 to 150,000 clones; 75% to 85% occur a single time. Jointly, the top ten make up 5% of the sample. Sequenced: peripheral blood. All receptors come from a woman aged 45-60 years with acute or convalescent COVID-19.

The chain combines TRBV11-3 with TRBJ2-7, with 7 nucleotides matching TRBD2. Trimming cost V 1 base and J 7 bases; bases outside gene matches: 10. The CDR3 contains 15 residues. Germline V lookup: CDR1 SGHNT, CDR2 YENEEA. The CDR3 protein is CASSLGLAWFYEQYF. The CDR3 DNA is TGTGCCAGCAGCTTAGGACTAGCCTGGTTTTATGAGCAGTACTTC.

The chain has TRBV7-6 and TRBJ1-2; 8 bases line up with TRBD1. V dropped 7 bases and J dropped 6; count of bases not matched to a gene: 13. The CDR3 extends over 15 amino acids. Germline CDR1 SGHVS, CDR2 FNYEAQ. The CDR3 nucleotides are TGTGCCAGCACCCAGGGAGACAGGGGAATACATGGCTACACCTTC. This codes for CASTQGDRGIHGYTF.

This clone showed up just a few times. The V call is TRBV5-1, the J call TRBJ1-1, with a tentative D call TRBD1 (5 bases). Trimming stripped 4 bases from V and 1 base from J, with 14 bases between. Germline CDR1 is SGHRS and CDR2 is YFSETQ. The CDR3 length is 15 residues. CDR3 region: CASSPWGGGNTEAFF. The CDR3 bases are TGCGCCAGCAGCCCTTGGGGGGGAGGGAACACTGAAGCTTTCTTT.

This clone has only a few counts. The rearrangement joins TRBV7-9 to TRBJ1-6, with D maybe TRBD1 (6 bases). Germline V CDR1 and CDR2: SEHNR, FQNEAQ (reference sequence). The CDR3 is 15 amino acids. Trimming took 7 bases from V and 10 from J, leaving 20 bases between them. The CDR3 bases are TGTGCCAGCACCCCATCGCTACAGGGTGGGTCACCCCTCCACTTT. It translates to CASTPSLQGGSPLHF.

This clone is a singleton in its sample. The CDR3 sequence: CASSPRQVLDSPLHF. DNA for the CDR3: TGTGCCAGCTCACCCCGACAGGTACTGGATTCACCCCTCCACTTT. This chain joins TRBV18 and TRBJ1-6; D is perhaps TRBD1 (6 bases). CDR1 and CDR2 (germline): KGHSH, LQKENI. The CDR3 sequence is 15 residues long. The V end was cut by 3 bases, the J end by 8 bases, with 14 bases between.

The chain is built from TRBV7-2 and TRBJ2-5; 7 bases are a match to TRBD2. Germline values: CDR1 SGHTA, CDR2 FQGNSA. V dropped 4 bases and J dropped 2; count of bases not matched to a gene: 7. CDR3 length: 15 amino acids. DNA for the CDR3: TGTGCCAGCAGCTCCCAGACTAGCCATCAAGAGACCCAGTACTTC. Amino acid sequence: CASSSQTSHQETQYF.

This chain links TRBV2 with TRBJ2-2, with a weak D call TRBD1 (5 bases). Trimming took off 3 bases at V and 5 bases at J, with 16 bases between the two ends. Germline CDR1 SNHLY, CDR2 FYNNEI. The CDR3 is 16 residues long. CDR3 DNA: TGTGCCAGCAGTGACGGGCAGGGTCCAAGGACCGGGGAGCTGTTTTTT. Translated, it gives CASSDGQGPRTGELFF.

This chain uses TRBV3-1 (or the pseudogene TRBV3-2) with TRBJ2-4; D may be TRBD2 (6 bases). V dropped 0 bases and J dropped 8 bases, with 14 bases sitting between them. The CDR3 runs 15 residues. The V gene's germline CDR1 is LGHDT and CDR2 YNNKEL (reference sequence). The CDR3 sequence is CASSQEVLARDIQYF. In DNA form, the CDR3 reads TGTGCCAGCAGCCAAGAGGTCCTAGCGCGAGACATTCAGTACTTC.

This clone was seen more than once but under ten times. The junction differs from germline at one of its ends, possibly a read error. The chain carries TRBV20-1 and TRBJ2-7; possible D gene TRBD1, 5 bases. In germline, CDR1 is DFQATT, CDR2 SNEGSKA (reference sequence). The CDR3 extends over 11 amino acids. CDR3 sequence: CSATTGPPEDF. CDR3 DNA sequence: TGCAGTGCCACAACAGGTCCTCCCGAGGATTTC.